The T cell receptor (beta chain) under discussion was sequenced for a study of CXCR3-negative and CXCR3-positive naive CD8 T cells. Every CD8+ subset sample held a few hundred thousand flow-sorted cells, done in triplicate. The authors made the TRB cDNA libraries by 5' RACE using UMI labels. TCRdb reanalyzed the 5' RACE reads and collapses them to one entry per CDR3 protein, without DNA. Its table records more than 100,000 distinct CDR3 sequences. On this clonotype: Its antigen is unidentified.

CDR1 and CDR2 (germline): SGDLS, YYNGEE. The CDR3 contains 14 residues. The study's findings and limits: CXCR3-negative naive cells had less hydrophobic TRB CDR3s than did CXCR3-positive naive cells. The majority of assays used fresh PBMCs, and CXCR3 expression partially decreased after cryopreservation.

What was sequenced was naive CXCR3+ CD8+ T cells from blood. Noted subset: CD45RO-CCR7+CD27+CD95- naive CD8+ T cells expressing CXCR3 (TNR3+). The origin of this receptor is a human donor in good health. Some clones in this sample may be carry-over from other donors' samples. V is TRBV9 and J is TRBJ2-3; TCRdb's D call, TRBD2, is unchecked because there is no DNA. CDR3 sequence: CASSVGEEGDTQYF.